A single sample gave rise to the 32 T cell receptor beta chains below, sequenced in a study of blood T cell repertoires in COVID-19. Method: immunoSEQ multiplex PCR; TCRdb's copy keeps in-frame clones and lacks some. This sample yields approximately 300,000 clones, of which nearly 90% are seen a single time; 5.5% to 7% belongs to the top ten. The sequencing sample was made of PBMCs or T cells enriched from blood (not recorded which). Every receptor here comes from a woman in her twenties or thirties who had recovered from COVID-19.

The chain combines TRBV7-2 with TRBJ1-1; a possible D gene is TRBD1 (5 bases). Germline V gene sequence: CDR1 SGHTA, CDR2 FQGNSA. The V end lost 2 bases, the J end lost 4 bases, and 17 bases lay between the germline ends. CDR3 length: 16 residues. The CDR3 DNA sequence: TGTGCCAGCAGCTTAATCGGGGGGATGAGCGGCACTGAAGCTTTCTTT. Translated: CASSLIGGMSGTEAFF.

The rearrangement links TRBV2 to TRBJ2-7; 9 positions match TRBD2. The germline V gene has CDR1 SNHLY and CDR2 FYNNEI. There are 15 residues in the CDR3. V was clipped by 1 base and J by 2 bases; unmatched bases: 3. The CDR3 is CASSEGLAGTYEQYF. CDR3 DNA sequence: TGTGCCAGCAGTGAAGGGCTAGCGGGAACCTACGAGCAGTACTTC.

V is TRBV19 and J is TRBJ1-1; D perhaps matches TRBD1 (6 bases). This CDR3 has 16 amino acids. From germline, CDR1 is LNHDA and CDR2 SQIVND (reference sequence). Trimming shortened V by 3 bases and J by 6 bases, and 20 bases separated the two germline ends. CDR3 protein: CASSMRVAWGLAEAFF. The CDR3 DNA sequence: TGTGCCAGTAGTATGCGGGTGGCTTGGGGGCTTGCTGAAGCTTTCTTT. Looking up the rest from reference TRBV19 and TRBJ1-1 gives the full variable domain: DGGITQSPKYLFRKEGQNVTLSCEQNLNHDAMYWYRQDPGQGLRLIYYSQIVNDFQKGDIAEGYSVSREKKESFPLTVTSAQKNPTAFYLCASSMRVAWGLAEAFFGQGTRLTVV.

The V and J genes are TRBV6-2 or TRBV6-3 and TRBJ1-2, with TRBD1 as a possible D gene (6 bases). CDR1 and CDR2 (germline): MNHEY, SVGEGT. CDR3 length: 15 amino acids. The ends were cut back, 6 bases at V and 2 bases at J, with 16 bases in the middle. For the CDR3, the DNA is TGTGCCAGCAGCCCCGCGGGGGCATCGAACTATGGCTACACCTTC. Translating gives CASSPAGASNYGYTF.

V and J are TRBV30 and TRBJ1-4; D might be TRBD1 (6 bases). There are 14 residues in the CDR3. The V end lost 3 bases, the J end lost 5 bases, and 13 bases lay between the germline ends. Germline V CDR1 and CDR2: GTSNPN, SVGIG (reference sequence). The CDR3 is CAWSRDNQNEKLFF. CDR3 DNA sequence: TGTGCCTGGAGCAGGGACAACCAGAATGAAAAACTGTTTTTT.

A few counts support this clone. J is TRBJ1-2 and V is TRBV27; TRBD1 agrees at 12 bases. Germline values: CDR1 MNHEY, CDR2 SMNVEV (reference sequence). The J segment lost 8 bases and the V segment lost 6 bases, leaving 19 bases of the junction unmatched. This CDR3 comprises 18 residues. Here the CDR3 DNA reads TGTGCCAGCAGCCGAGTGCCGGGACAGGGGGCCTCGATGCGGGGCTACACCTTC. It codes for CASSRVPGQGASMRGYTF.

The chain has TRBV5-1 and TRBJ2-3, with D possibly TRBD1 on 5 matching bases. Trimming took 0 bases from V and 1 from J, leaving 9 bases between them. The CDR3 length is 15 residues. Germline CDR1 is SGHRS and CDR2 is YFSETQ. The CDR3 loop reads CASSLEAGRTDTQYF. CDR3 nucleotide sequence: TGCGCCAGCAGCTTGGAGGCAGGGCGCACAGATACGCAGTATTTT.

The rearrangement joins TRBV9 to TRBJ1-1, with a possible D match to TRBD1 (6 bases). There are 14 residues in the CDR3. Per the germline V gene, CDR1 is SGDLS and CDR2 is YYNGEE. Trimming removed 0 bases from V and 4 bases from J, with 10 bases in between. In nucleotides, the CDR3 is TGTGCCAGCAGCGTAGAGGGGGAGGGCACTGAAGCTTTCTTT. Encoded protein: CASSVEGEGTEAFF.

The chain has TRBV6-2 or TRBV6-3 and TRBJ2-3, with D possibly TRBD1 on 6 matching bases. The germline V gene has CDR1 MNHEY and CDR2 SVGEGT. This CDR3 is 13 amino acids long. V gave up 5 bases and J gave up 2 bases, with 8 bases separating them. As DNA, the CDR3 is TGTGCCAGCAGTCAGGGGACCACAGATACGCAGTATTTT. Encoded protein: CASSQGTTDTQYF.

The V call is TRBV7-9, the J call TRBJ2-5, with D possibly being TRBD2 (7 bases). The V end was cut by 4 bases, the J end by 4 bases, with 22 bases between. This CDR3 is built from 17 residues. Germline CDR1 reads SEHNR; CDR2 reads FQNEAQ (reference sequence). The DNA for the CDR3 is TGTGCCAGCAGCTCTACCAGAGGGGGGGGTCTAGGAGAGACCCAGTACTTC. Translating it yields CASSSTRGGGLGETQYF. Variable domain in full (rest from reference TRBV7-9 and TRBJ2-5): DTGVSQNPRHKITKRGQNVTFRCDPISEHNRLYWYRQTLGQGPEFLTYFQNEAQLEKSRLLSDRFSAERPKGSFSTLEIQRTEQGDSAMYLCASSSTRGGGLGETQYFGPGTRLLVL.

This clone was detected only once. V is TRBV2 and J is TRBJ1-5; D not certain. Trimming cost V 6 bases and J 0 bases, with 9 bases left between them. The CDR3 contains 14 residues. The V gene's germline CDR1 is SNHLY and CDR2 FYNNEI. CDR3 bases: TGTGCCAGCAGGGGCGGGAATAGCAATCAGCCCCAGCATTTT. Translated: CASRGGNSNQPQHF.

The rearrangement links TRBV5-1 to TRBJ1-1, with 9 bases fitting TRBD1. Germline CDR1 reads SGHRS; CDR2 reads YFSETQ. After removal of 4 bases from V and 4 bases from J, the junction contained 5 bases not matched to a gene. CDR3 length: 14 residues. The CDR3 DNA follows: TGCGCCAGCAGCCCGGGGGACAGGGTCACTGAAGCTTTCTTT. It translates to CASSPGDRVTEAFF.

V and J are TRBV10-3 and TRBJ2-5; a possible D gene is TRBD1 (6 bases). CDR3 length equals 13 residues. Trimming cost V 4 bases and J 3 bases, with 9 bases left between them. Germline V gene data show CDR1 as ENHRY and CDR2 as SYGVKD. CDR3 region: CAISGTAEETQYF. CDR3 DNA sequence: TGTGCCATCAGTGGGACAGCGGAAGAGACCCAGTACTTC.

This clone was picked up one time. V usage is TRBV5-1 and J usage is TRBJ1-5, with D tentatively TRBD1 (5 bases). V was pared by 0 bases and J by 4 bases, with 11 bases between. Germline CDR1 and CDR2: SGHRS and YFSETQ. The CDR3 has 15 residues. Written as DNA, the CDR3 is TGCGCCAGCAGCTTGGACCCGGGGGTGAATCAGCCCCAGCATTTT. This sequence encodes CASSLDPGVNQPQHF.

The CDR3 loop reads CASSQEGGYEQYF. The CDR3 region has the DNA TGCGCCAGCAGCCAAGAGGGGGGGTACGAGCAGTACTTC. The genes are TRBV4-3 and TRBJ2-7, with 7 bases identical to TRBD2. With V trimmed by 0 bases and J by 4 bases, 0 bases remained unmatched. CDR1 and CDR2 (germline): LGHNA, YSLEER. This CDR3 contains 13 residues.

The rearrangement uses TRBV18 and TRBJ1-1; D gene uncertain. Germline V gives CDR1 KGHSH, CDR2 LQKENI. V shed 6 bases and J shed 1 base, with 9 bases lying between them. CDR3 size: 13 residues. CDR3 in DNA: TGTGCCAGCTCGTCGGACTGGAACACTGAAGCTTTCTTT. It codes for CASSSDWNTEAFF.

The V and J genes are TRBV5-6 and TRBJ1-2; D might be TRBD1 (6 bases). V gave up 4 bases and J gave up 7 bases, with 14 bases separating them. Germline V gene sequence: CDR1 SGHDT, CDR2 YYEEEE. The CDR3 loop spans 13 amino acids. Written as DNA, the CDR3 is TGTGCCAGCAGCGCCAGGGGAGTGTCTGGCTACACCTTC. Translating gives CASSARGVSGYTF. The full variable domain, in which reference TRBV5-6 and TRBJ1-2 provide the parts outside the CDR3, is DAGVTQSPTHLIKTRGQQVTLRCSPKSGHDTVSWYQQALGQGPQFIFQYYEEEERQRGNFPDRFSGHQFPNYSSELNVNALLLGDSALYLCASSARGVSGYTFGSGTRLTVV.

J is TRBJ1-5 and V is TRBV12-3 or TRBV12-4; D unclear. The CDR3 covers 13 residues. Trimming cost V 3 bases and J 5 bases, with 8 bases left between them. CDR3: CASSFNFDQPQHF. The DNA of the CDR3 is TGTGCCAGCAGTTTTAATTTTGATCAGCCCCAGCATTTT.

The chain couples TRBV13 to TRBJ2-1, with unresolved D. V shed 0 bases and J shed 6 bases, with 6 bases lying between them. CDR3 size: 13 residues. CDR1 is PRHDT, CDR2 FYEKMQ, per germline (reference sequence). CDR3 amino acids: CASSLGEVNEQFF. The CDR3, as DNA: TGTGCCAGCAGCTTAGGCGAGGTCAATGAGCAGTTCTTC.

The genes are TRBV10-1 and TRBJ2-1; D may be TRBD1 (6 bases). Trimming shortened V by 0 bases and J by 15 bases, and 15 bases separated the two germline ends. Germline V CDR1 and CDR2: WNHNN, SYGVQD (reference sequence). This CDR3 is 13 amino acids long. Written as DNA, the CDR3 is TGCGCCAGCAGTGAGTCGATTCAGGGGTACCCGTTCTTC. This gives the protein CASSESIQGYPFF.

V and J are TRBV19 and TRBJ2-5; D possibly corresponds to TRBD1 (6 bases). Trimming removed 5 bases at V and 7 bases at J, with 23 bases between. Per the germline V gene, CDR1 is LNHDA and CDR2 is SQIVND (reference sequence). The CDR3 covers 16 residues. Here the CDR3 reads CASSPDSITMDRTQYF. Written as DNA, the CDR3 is TGTGCCAGTAGTCCGGACAGCATCACTATGGATCGGACCCAGTACTTC.

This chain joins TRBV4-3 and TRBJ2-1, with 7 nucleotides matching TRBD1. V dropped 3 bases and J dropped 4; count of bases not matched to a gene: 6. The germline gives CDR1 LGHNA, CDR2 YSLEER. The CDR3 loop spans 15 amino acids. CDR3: CASSQGDRGYNEQFF. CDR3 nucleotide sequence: TGCGCCAGCAGCCAGGGGGACAGAGGTTACAATGAGCAGTTCTTC.

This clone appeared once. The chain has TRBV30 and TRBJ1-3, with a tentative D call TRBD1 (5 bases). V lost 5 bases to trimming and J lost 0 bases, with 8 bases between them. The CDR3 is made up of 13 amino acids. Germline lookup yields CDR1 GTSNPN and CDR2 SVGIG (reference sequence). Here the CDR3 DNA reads TGTGCCTGGGAAGGGGACTCTGGAAACACCATATATTTT. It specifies CAWEGDSGNTIYF.

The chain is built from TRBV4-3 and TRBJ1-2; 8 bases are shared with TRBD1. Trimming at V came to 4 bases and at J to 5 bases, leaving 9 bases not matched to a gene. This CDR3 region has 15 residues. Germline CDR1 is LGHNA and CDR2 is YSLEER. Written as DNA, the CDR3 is TGCGCCAGCAGCCCTGGACAGGGCGAAGGGTATGGCTACACCTTC. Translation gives CASSPGQGEGYGYTF.

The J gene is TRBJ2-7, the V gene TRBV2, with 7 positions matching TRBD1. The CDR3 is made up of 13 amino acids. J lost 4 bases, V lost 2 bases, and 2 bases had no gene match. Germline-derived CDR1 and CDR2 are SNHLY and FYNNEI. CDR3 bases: TGTGCCAGCAGTGAACACAGGGGATACGAGCAGTACTTC. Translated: CASSEHRGYEQYF.

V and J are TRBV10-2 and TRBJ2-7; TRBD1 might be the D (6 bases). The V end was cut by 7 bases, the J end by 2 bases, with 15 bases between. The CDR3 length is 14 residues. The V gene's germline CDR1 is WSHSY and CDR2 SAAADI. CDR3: CASNQGNPPYEQYF. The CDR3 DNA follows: TGCGCCAGCAATCAGGGGAACCCCCCCTACGAGCAGTACTTC.

The CDR3 nucleotides are TGTGCCAGCAGCGTAGCTGGCAGGGGAAGTCCGGGGTCTGGAAACACCATATATTTT. It specifies CASSVAGRGSPGSGNTIYF. This chain joins TRBV9 and TRBJ1-3, with D perhaps matching TRBD1 (6 bases). Germline V gene data show CDR1 as SGDLS and CDR2 as YYNGEE. There are 19 residues in the CDR3. V was cut by 0 bases and J by 1 base, with 20 bases left in between.

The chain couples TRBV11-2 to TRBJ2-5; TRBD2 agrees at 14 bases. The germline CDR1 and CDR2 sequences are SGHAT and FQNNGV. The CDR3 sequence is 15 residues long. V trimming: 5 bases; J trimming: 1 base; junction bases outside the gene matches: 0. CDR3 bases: TGTGCCAGCAGCGGACTAGCGGGGGGCCAAGAGACCCAGTACTTC. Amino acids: CASSGLAGGQETQYF. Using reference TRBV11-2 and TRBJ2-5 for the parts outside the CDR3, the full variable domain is EAGVAQSPRYKIIEKRQSVAFWCNPISGHATLYWYQQILGQGPKLLIQFQNNGVVDDSQLPKDRFSAERLKGVDSTLKIQPAKLEDSAVYLCASSGLAGGQETQYFGPGTRLLVL.

The CDR3 DNA follows: TGTGCCAGCAGCGCCAGACAAGAGAACACTGAAGCTTTCTTT. Translating it yields CASSARQENTEAFF. The V call is TRBV9, the J call TRBJ1-1; no reliable D call. There are 14 residues in the CDR3. The germline gives CDR1 SGDLS, CDR2 YYNGEE. Trimming took off 3 bases at V and 1 base at J, with 10 bases between the two ends.

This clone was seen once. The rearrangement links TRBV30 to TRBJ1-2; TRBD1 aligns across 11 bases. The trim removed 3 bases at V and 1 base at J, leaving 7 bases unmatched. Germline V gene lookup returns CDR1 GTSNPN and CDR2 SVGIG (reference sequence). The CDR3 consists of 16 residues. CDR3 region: CAWSLRTGGFNYGYTF. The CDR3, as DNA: TGTGCCTGGAGCCTGAGGACAGGGGGCTTTAACTATGGCTACACCTTC.

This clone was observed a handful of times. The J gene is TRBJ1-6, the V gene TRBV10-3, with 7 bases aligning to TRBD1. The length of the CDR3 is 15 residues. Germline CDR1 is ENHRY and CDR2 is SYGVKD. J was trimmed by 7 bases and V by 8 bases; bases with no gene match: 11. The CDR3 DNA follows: TGTGCCATCGCCTCGCCGGGACAGAAAAATTCACCCCTCCACTTT. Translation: CAIASPGQKNSPLHF.

CDR3 region: CATSGRSTDTQYF. In nucleotides, the CDR3 is TGTGCCACCAGTGGTCGGAGCACAGATACGCAGTATTTT. The rearrangement uses TRBV24-1 and TRBJ2-3; D gene uncertain. From germline, CDR1 is KGHDR and CDR2 SFDVKD. The CDR3 contains 13 residues. V dropped 5 bases and J dropped 0 bases, with 5 bases sitting between them.